The 30 T cell receptor beta chains given below trace back to one sample, sequenced in a study of T cell repertoires in cytomegalovirus infection. Via MiXCR, TCRdb re-called the reads, giving one row per CDR3 protein. The data contain 46,000 or so distinct CDR3 sequences, approximately 22% of them singletons. The antigens of these receptors remain unknown. Sequenced sample: PBMCs, sequenced either directly or after in vitro stimulation (not recorded which). These receptors originate from a human donor in good health (CMV status not recorded). Some clones in this sample may be carry-over from other donors' samples.

Judged by abundance, this clonotype is hyperexpanded. The V and J genes are TRBV7-2 and TRBJ1-4; D gene unclear. Trimming took off 1 base at V and 7 bases at J, with 10 bases between the two ends. Germline V gives CDR1 SGHTA, CDR2 FQGNSA. The CDR3 totals 14 residues. The CDR3 bases are TGTGCCAGCAGCTTAGTCGGAGGGAGTGAAAAACTGTTTTTT. It yields the protein CASSLVGGSEKLFF. Combining the CDR3 with reference TRBV7-2 and TRBJ1-4 gives the whole variable domain GAGVSQSPSNKVTEKGKDVELRCDPISGHTALYWYRQSLGQGLEFLIYFQGNSAPDKSGLPSDRFSAERTGGSVSTLTIQRTQQEDSAVYLCASSLVGGSEKLFFGSGTQLSVL.

V gene TRBV27 combines with J gene TRBJ2-1; 7 bases map to TRBD2. Looked up from germline, CDR1 is MNHEY and CDR2 is SMNVEV (reference sequence). With V trimmed by 5 bases and J by 3 bases, 4 bases remained unmatched. This CDR3 comprises 14 residues. CDR3 residues: CASSGGEGYNEQFF. The CDR3, as DNA: TGTGCCAGCAGTGGGGGGGAGGGCTACAATGAGCAGTTCTTC.

This clonotype was found a few times. The chain uses TRBV18 and TRBJ2-4; D might be TRBD1 or TRBD2, each matching 5 bases. The germline CDR1 and CDR2 sequences are KGHSH and LQKENI. Trimming took 3 bases from V and 7 from J, leaving 7 bases between them. CDR3 length: 12 residues. This chain's CDR3 is CASSPEGNIQYF. CDR3 nucleotide sequence: TGTGCCAGCTCACCCGAGGGGAACATTCAGTACTTC.

This clonotype was picked up many times. This chain joins TRBV5-1 and TRBJ2-5, with TRBD1 identical over 9 bases. The CDR3 has 15 residues. Germline lookup yields CDR1 SGHRS and CDR2 YFSETQ. V was clipped by 4 bases and J by 3 bases; unmatched bases: 7. Here the CDR3 DNA reads TGCGCCAGCAGCGGAAGATGGACAGGGGAAGAGACCCAGTACTTC. It is translated as CASSGRWTGEETQYF.

The chain recombines TRBV6-6 with TRBJ2-1; D gene ambiguous. V was clipped by 5 bases and J by 15 bases, with 17 bases between them. Germline lookup yields CDR1 MNHNY and CDR2 SVGAGI (reference sequence). CDR3 length equals 12 residues. The CDR3 bases are TGTGCCAGCAGTCCGGGCCAAAGGACCCCGTTCTTC. Its protein is CASSPGQRTPFF.

The V and J genes are TRBV13 and TRBJ2-1, with a weak D call TRBD2 (6 bases). This CDR3 is 13 amino acids long. CDR1 and CDR2 from the germline V gene are PRHDT and FYEKMQ (reference sequence). V lost 0 bases, J lost 10 bases, and 10 bases lay in between. CDR3 nucleotides: TGTGCCAGCAGCTTAGGAAAGCTAGCGGAGCAGTTCTTC. This translates into CASSLGKLAEQFF.

This clonotype has ten or more counts. The chain joins TRBV10-3 to TRBJ2-1; TRBD2 matches 9 bases. The ends lost 10 bases at V and 4 bases at J; junction bases unmatched: 11. The CDR3 length is 15 residues. Germline lookup yields CDR1 ENHRY and CDR2 SYGVKD. DNA of the CDR3: TGTGCCACCCACCAACTAGCGGGCGGGTACAATGAGCAGTTCTTC. This gives the protein CATHQLAGGYNEQFF.

Many counts were recorded for this clonotype. The chain recombines TRBV7-2 with TRBJ1-1; TRBD1 is a possible D gene (5 bases). The CDR3 is 14 residues long. CDR1 is SGHTA and CDR2 is FQGNSA in the germline V gene. With 3 bases removed from V and 2 bases from J, the gap between germline ends came to 10 bases. The CDR3 DNA is TGTGCCAGCAGCTTCAATAGGGGCAACACTGAAGCTTTCTTT. Its translation is CASSFNRGNTEAFF.

This clonotype was counted many times. The V and J genes are TRBV5-4 and TRBJ1-4; 8 positions agree with TRBD1. The CDR3 extends over 17 amino acids. Germline V gene lookup returns CDR1 SGHNT and CDR2 YYREEE (reference sequence). The trim removed 4 bases at V and 4 bases at J, leaving 12 bases unmatched. The CDR3 here is CASSLWAGGMVNEKLFF. Written as DNA, the CDR3 is TGTGCCAGCAGCCTCTGGGCAGGGGGCATGGTTAATGAAAAACTGTTTTTT.

V gene TRBV29-1 combines with J gene TRBJ1-2; D gene ambiguous. V was shortened by 7 bases and J by 2 bases, with 11 bases between the two germline ends. This CDR3 has 12 amino acids. Germline V gene lookup returns CDR1 SQVTM and CDR2 ANQGSEA. The CDR3 DNA is TGCAGCGCCGAACGGGCCAACTATGGCTACACCTTC. Its protein is CSAERANYGYTF.

In this sample, this clonotype turned up a few times. The rearrangement links TRBV6-5 to TRBJ2-1; 7 bases agree with TRBD1. With V trimmed by 5 bases and J by 3 bases, 13 bases remained unmatched. CDR1 and CDR2 (germline): MNHEY, SVGAGI. The CDR3 sequence is 17 residues long. The CDR3 bases are TGTGCCAGCAGTCCCCGTCGAAGACAGGGCTACTACAATGAGCAGTTCTTC. Amino acids: CASSPRRRQGYYNEQFF.

This clonotype was detected ten times or more. The chain links TRBV7-2 to TRBJ2-1, with 8 nucleotides matching TRBD2. The CDR3 runs to 14 residues. CDR1 is SGHTA and CDR2 is FQGNSA in the germline V gene. V shed 6 bases, J shed 8 bases, and the junction held 9 bases outside the gene matches. DNA for the CDR3: TGTGCCAGCAGTCAGAGGACTAGCACCTATGAGCAGTTCTTC. This encodes CASSQRTSTYEQFF.

This clonotype was found many times. This sequence joins TRBV28 and TRBJ2-3, with D perhaps matching TRBD1 (5 bases). V shed 4 bases and J shed 1 base, with 9 bases lying between them. CDR3 size: 14 residues. Germline assignment: CDR1 MDHEN and CDR2 SYDVKM. The CDR3 is CASSSQGGTDTQYF. The DNA for the CDR3 is TGTGCCAGCAGTTCTCAGGGTGGCACAGATACGCAGTATTTT. Filled out from reference TRBV28 and TRBJ2-3, the complete variable domain reads DVKVTQSSRYLVKRTGEKVFLECVQDMDHENMFWYRQDPGLGLRLIYFSYDVKMKEKGDIPEGYSVSREKKERFSLILESASTNQTSMYLCASSSQGGTDTQYFGPGTRLTVL.

This sequence joins TRBV3-1 and TRBJ1-2; TRBD1 might be the D (6 bases). The CDR3 is 14 amino acids. Trimming removed 3 bases from V and 4 bases from J, with 12 bases in between. The germline V gene encodes CDR1 LGHDT and CDR2 YNNKEL (reference sequence). CDR3 sequence reads: CASSHLGGTYGYTF. The CDR3 DNA reads as TGTGCCAGCAGCCACCTAGGGGGAACCTATGGCTACACCTTC.

The rearrangement uses TRBV19 and TRBJ2-7; 7 bases map to TRBD2. The germline V gene has CDR1 LNHDA and CDR2 SQIVND (reference sequence). V was pared by 3 bases and J by 6 bases, with 5 bases of the junction left unmatched. The CDR3 extends over 13 amino acids. The DNA for the CDR3 is TGTGCCAGTAGTATCGGCAGGGAGGGCGAGCAGTACTTC. It codes for CASSIGREGEQYF. Full variable domain (outside the CDR3, taken from reference TRBV19 and TRBJ2-7): DGGITQSPKYLFRKEGQNVTLSCEQNLNHDAMYWYRQDPGQGLRLIYYSQIVNDFQKGDIAEGYSVSREKKESFPLTVTSAQKNPTAFYLCASSIGREGEQYFGPGTRLTVT.

The table lists this clonotype with many counts. The chain uses TRBV12-3 or TRBV12-4 and TRBJ2-3, with D tentatively TRBD1 (6 bases). The ends were cut back, 9 bases at V and 1 base at J, with 8 bases in the middle. CDR3 length: 12 residues. The CDR3 loop reads CASYRGTDTQYF. The CDR3 nucleotides read TGTGCCAGTTACAGGGGCACAGATACGCAGTATTTT.

This clonotype showed up just once. The J gene is TRBJ2-6, the V gene TRBV6-8; D gene ambiguous. CDR3 length: 17 amino acids. Between the trimmed V and J ends, which lost 6 bases and 0 bases, there was a span of 15 bases. From germline, CDR1 is MNHGY and CDR2 SAAAGT. This CDR3 reads CASRKGAPNSGANVLTF. The CDR3 DNA reads as TGTGCCAGCAGAAAAGGTGCACCAAACTCTGGGGCCAACGTCCTGACTTTC.

This clonotype was seen repeatedly, ten times or more. The J gene is TRBJ2-2, the V gene TRBV28; 10 bases are a match to TRBD2. This CDR3 region has 15 residues. With V trimmed by 4 bases and J by 5 bases, 4 bases remained unmatched. CDR1 MDHEN and CDR2 SYDVKM come from the germline V gene. The CDR3 spells CASSWGLATTGELFF. The CDR3, as DNA: TGTGCCAGCAGTTGGGGACTAGCGACGACCGGGGAGCTGTTTTTT.

The V call is TRBV6-6, the J call TRBJ2-6; D unclear. V gave up 7 bases and J gave up 0 bases, with 4 bases separating them. Germline assignment: CDR1 MNHNY and CDR2 SVGAGI (reference sequence). The CDR3 totals 13 residues. The CDR3: CASKVSGANVLTF. CDR3 sequence (DNA): TGTGCCAGCAAGGTCTCTGGGGCCAACGTCCTGACTTTC.

This clonotype has at least ten counts. CDR3 protein: CASSEALPSNLNEKLFF. The CDR3, as DNA: TGTGCCAGCAGTGAAGCGCTCCCTTCGAACCTTAATGAAAAACTGTTTTTT. J is TRBJ1-4 and V is TRBV6-1; D gene uncertain. V gave up 0 bases and J gave up 4 bases, with 15 bases separating them. CDR3 size: 17 residues. The germline gives CDR1 MNHNS, CDR2 SASEGT.

At least ten counts were recorded for this clonotype. The chain uses TRBV7-8 and TRBJ2-5, with D maybe TRBD1 (6 bases). This CDR3 comprises 15 residues. The germline CDR1 and CDR2 sequences are SGHVS and FQNEAQ. Trimming stripped 8 bases from V and 1 base from J, with 17 bases between. The CDR3 DNA follows: TGTGCCAGCGCTATCTACAGGGACCCCCAAGAGACCCAGTACTTC. This encodes CASAIYRDPQETQYF.

This clonotype came up many times. The chain combines TRBV11-2 with TRBJ2-1; D remains ambiguous. The CDR3 sequence is 13 residues long. Trimming left V 1 base short and J 6 bases short, with 7 bases between. The germline CDR1 and CDR2 sequences are SGHAT and FQNNGV. The CDR3: CASSLGPRNEQFF. The CDR3 nucleotides read TGTGCCAGCAGCTTAGGTCCCCGCAATGAGCAGTTCTTC. The full variable domain, in which reference TRBV11-2 and TRBJ2-1 provide the parts outside the CDR3, is EAGVAQSPRYKIIEKRQSVAFWCNPISGHATLYWYQQILGQGPKLLIQFQNNGVVDDSQLPKDRFSAERLKGVDSTLKIQPAKLEDSAVYLCASSLGPRNEQFFGPGTRLTVL.

This clonotype was observed many times. J is TRBJ1-6 and V is TRBV3-1; TRBD1 is a possible D gene (6 bases). The CDR3 totals 14 residues. Deletions cut 6 bases from V and 6 bases from J, with 12 bases between. In germline, CDR1 is LGHDT, CDR2 YNNKEL (reference sequence). CDR3: CASSYRAPNSPLHF. The CDR3 region has the DNA TGTGCCAGCAGTTACAGGGCTCCTAATTCACCCCTCCACTTT.

The gene calls are TRBV12-3 or TRBV12-4 and TRBJ1-5, with a possible D match to TRBD1 (5 bases). V was shortened by 3 bases and J by 3 bases, with 9 bases between the two germline ends. The CDR3 extends over 14 amino acids. CDR3 in amino acids: CASSLWGDNQPQHF. The CDR3 coding sequence is TGTGCCAGCAGTTTGTGGGGCGACAATCAGCCCCAGCATTTT.

This clonotype was detected ten times or more. The genes are TRBV7-2 and TRBJ2-1, with D perhaps matching TRBD2 (5 bases). The germline V gene has CDR1 SGHTA and CDR2 FQGNSA. Trimming pared 4 bases from V and 5 bases from J, leaving 15 bases between. The CDR3 covers 15 residues. The CDR3, as DNA: TGTGCCAGCAGCTCAACCGGACTGAGCAACAATGAGCAGTTCTTC. It translates to CASSSTGLSNNEQFF.

In its sample, this clonotype was seen many times. V and J are TRBV7-2 and TRBJ2-3; maybe TRBD1 (6 bases). Germline assignment: CDR1 SGHTA and CDR2 FQGNSA. Trimming pared 5 bases from V and 2 bases from J, leaving 17 bases between. The CDR3 covers 16 residues. This chain's CDR3 is CASSPLLGAPTDTQYF. The CDR3 region has the DNA TGTGCCAGCAGCCCATTATTGGGGGCCCCCACAGATACGCAGTATTTT.

The CDR3 nucleotides are TGTGCCAGCAGCCGAGGACAGTTCTCCTCTGGGGCCAACGTCCTGACTTTC. Translation: CASSRGQFSSGANVLTF. The J gene is TRBJ2-6, the V gene TRBV6-2 or TRBV6-3, with a possible D match to TRBD1 (6 bases). Germline loops: CDR1 MNHEY, CDR2 SVGEGT. The CDR3 covers 17 residues. V dropped 6 bases and J dropped 0 bases, with 15 bases sitting between them.

This clonotype occurred many times. The gene calls are TRBV2 and TRBJ1-2; TRBD1 matches 7 bases. V lost 6 bases and J lost 9; bases outside the gene matches: 10. This CDR3 has 13 amino acids. Germline V gene sequence: CDR1 SNHLY, CDR2 FYNNEI. CDR3 in amino acids: CASRLDRTMSYTF. The DNA for the CDR3 is TGTGCCAGCAGGCTGGACAGGACTATGAGCTACACCTTC.

This clonotype has only a few counts. The chain uses TRBV6-8 and TRBJ2-7, with 7 bases aligning to TRBD1. The CDR3 extends over 15 amino acids. Germline values: CDR1 MNHGY, CDR2 SAAAGT. Trimming at V came to 0 bases and at J to 7 bases, leaving 9 bases not matched to a gene. The DNA of the CDR3 is TGTGCCAGCAGTTACTCCGGGACAGAGGGTACGGAGCAGTACTTC. Residues: CASSYSGTEGTEQYF.

The chain recombines TRBV10-2 with TRBJ2-2, with 7 positions matching TRBD1. The CDR3 is made up of 13 amino acids. Germline V gene data show CDR1 as WSHSY and CDR2 as SAAADI. Unmatched junction bases numbered 5, after V lost 9 bases and J lost 4 bases. The CDR3 region is CARQGFGTGELFF. As DNA, the CDR3 is TGCGCCAGACAGGGGTTCGGCACCGGGGAGCTGTTTTTT.